This TCR beta chain derives from a study of T cell repertoires in cytomegalovirus infection. For the study at large: CMV epitopes, recently identified HLA-C-restricted and well-studied HLA-B-restricted, were used. Based on public TCR beta signatures, there were indications of CMV infection and of a matching HLA type. Whole-study results and caveats: Carriers of CMV plus the relevant HLA were identified by cumulative public TCR beta family frequency. It was HLA-C-restricted CMV-specific TCR beta clonotypes that dominated the response ex vivo.

On this clonotype: The antigen remains undetermined.

This CDR3 is 14 amino acids long. Germline V gives CDR1 ENHRY, CDR2 SYGVKD. V lost 0 bases and J 0 bases, leaving 5 bases between the germline ends. TCRdb processed the reads anew with MiXCR; each CDR3 protein has one entry. Counted here are approximately 590,000 distinct CDR3 sequences, under 45% occurring once; the ten biggest clones make up around 48%. The gene calls are TRBV10-3 and TRBJ2-5; no reliable D call. The receptor comes from a human donor in good health (CMV status not recorded). Some clones in this sample may be carry-over from other donors' samples. This material consisted of cultured PBMCs, taken from culture after CMV antigen stimulation. The CDR3 nucleotides read TGTGCCATCAGTGAGTCTGGGCACCAAGAGACCCAGTACTTC. Protein product: CAISESGHQETQYF.